In its sample, the clone carrying this TCR beta chain was seen a few times. The target antigen is unknown. TCRdb itself ran the 5' RACE reads through MiXCR, one entry per CDR3 protein. The repertoire includes roughly 770,000 distinct CDR3 sequences, 15% to 20% of them detected once, and about 12% sits in the top ten. V gave up 6 bases and J gave up 5 bases; unmatched junction bases: 13. The CDR3 consists of 15 residues. Germline CDR1 is DFQATT and CDR2 is SNEGSKA (reference sequence). This entry is derived from a study of identical twins. Study-wide results and caveats: Models underestimated how often monozygotic twins shared out-of-frame TCR alpha.

The data were also submitted as part of a second study, on T cells expressing NK-cell markers. That study adds: In the group of eight sequenced donors, seven were HCMV-seropositive and one was seronegative. Sorting was restricted to alpha-beta TCR T cells by an anti-gamma-delta TCR antibody in several experiments. In a group of about 6 donors, dominant NKG2C+ clonotypes represented roughly 1.0-7.0% of CD8+ T cells.

The chain employs TRBV20-1 and TRBJ2-1; 7 bases are shared with TRBD2. This receptor was taken from a woman aged 18-35 years in good health. The source material was PBMCs. In DNA, the CDR3 is TGCAGTGCCACGATGGGAGGGAGGACCCACAATGAGCAGTTCTTC. The encoded protein is CSATMGGRTHNEQFF.